The 17 T cell receptor beta chains in this list originate from one sample, sequenced in a study of blood T cells in healthy people across ages. Sample-barcoded 5' priming and a J-beta primer mix drove a second PCR of about 6 to 11 cycles. One entry per CDR3 protein results from TCRdb running MiXCR on the 5' RACE reads. The sample includes approximately 810,000 distinct CDR3 sequences, roughly 26% of them seen just once. Material for sequencing was blood. The receptors here all came from a woman over 75 in good health.

This clonotype came up a few times. The chain has TRBV24-1 and TRBJ2-1, with D maybe TRBD2 (7 bases). CDR3 length equals 14 residues. CDR1 and CDR2 (germline): KGHDR, SFDVKD. V was cut by 10 bases and J by 7 bases, with 19 bases left in between. CDR3 residues: CATAETGRGNEQFF. As DNA, the CDR3 is TGTGCCACAGCCGAAACAGGGAGGGGGAATGAGCAGTTCTTC.

Worth noting for this clonotype: A much larger clone differs from this one at a single base, so this may be a read error. The chain has TRBV7-9 and TRBJ2-7; D possibly corresponds to TRBD1 (5 bases). Germline CDR1 SEHNR, CDR2 FQNEAQ (reference sequence). This CDR3 is 13 amino acids long. The CDR3: CPSSNDRDYEQYF. The CDR3 DNA is TGTCCCAGCAGCAACGACAGAGACTACGAGCAGTACTTC.

To note about this clonotype: Possible read error: a much larger clone is one base away. V and J are TRBV15 and TRBJ2-4, with TRBD2 as a possible D gene (5 bases). The CDR3 runs to 13 residues. Germline V lookup: CDR1 LNHNV, CDR2 YYDKDF (reference sequence). Trimming removed 5 bases at V and 0 bases at J, with 5 bases between. The DNA for the CDR3 is TGTGCCACCAGCGAGGGAGCCAAAAACATTCAGTACTTC. Amino acid sequence: CATSEGAKNIQYF.

This clonotype came up a few times. The chain carries TRBV7-2 and TRBJ1-1; D not resolved. CDR1 is SGHTA, CDR2 FQGNSA, per germline. The CDR3 is 15 residues long. Trimming left V 5 bases short and J 0 bases short, with 13 bases between. The CDR3 DNA sequence: TGTGCCAGCAGCAAAAGAGGTTCAATGAACACTGAAGCTTTCTTT. As protein: CASSKRGSMNTEAFF.

The CDR3 here is CSARVRGGSYEQYF. The CDR3 DNA reads TGCAGTGCTAGAGTTAGGGGAGGTTCCTACGAGCAGTACTTC. This rearrangement joins TRBV20-1 to TRBJ2-7, with a possible D match to TRBD2 (6 bases). This CDR3 spans 14 amino acids. Per the germline V gene, CDR1 is DFQATT and CDR2 is SNEGSKA (reference sequence). V shed 1 base and J shed 1 base, with 11 bases lying between them.

This clonotype came up many times. The rearrangement links TRBV5-1 to TRBJ2-7; the D gene is possibly TRBD2 (5 bases). This CDR3 has 14 residues. V was pared by 3 bases and J by 5 bases, with 15 bases between. Germline-derived CDR1 and CDR2 are SGHRS and YFSETQ. For the CDR3, the DNA is TGCGCCAGCAGCTCCGAGGGATCCCTTAACGAGCAGTACTTC. Translating gives CASSSEGSLNEQYF.

As concerns this clonotype: This may arise from a read error, as a much more abundant clone is one base away. The V and J genes are TRBV3-1 and TRBJ1-2, with D perhaps matching TRBD1 (5 bases). CDR1 and CDR2 from the germline V gene are LGHDT and YNNKEL (reference sequence). CDR3 length: 12 amino acids. V was shortened by 5 bases and J by 8 bases, with 12 bases between the two germline ends. The CDR3 loop reads CASSMTGTGYTF. CDR3 coding DNA: TGTGCCAGCAGCATGACCGGGACGGGCTACACCTTC.

This clonotype was seen only a few times. This sequence joins TRBV5-1 and TRBJ2-5; 11 bases agree with TRBD1. Germline CDR1 and CDR2: SGHRS and YFSETQ. V gave up 1 base and J gave up 4 bases; unmatched junction bases: 3. CDR3 length equals 15 residues. The CDR3 spells CASSLTGQGGETQYF. The CDR3 coding sequence is TGCGCCAGCAGCTTGACGGGACAGGGGGGAGAGACCCAGTACTTC.

This clonotype has just a few counts. A much larger clone is a single base away; this may be a read error. The chain carries TRBV5-1 and TRBJ2-5; the D is unclear. The V and J ends lost 4 bases and 5 bases respectively, with 9 bases between them. Per the germline V gene, CDR1 is SGHRS and CDR2 is YFSETQ. This CDR3 spans 12 amino acids. DNA for the CDR3: TGCGCCAGCAGCCCTAACTCGGAGACCCAGTACTTC. Translation: CASSPNSETQYF.

This clonotype was seen many times. The chain couples TRBV12-3 or TRBV12-4 to TRBJ1-2, with D uncertain. The length of the CDR3 is 13 residues. Deletions cut 3 bases from V and 13 bases from J, with 18 bases between. CDR3 residues: CASSFSGDGMCTF. DNA of the CDR3: TGTGCCAGCAGTTTTTCTGGGGATGGGATGTGCACCTTC.

This clonotype showed up just once. This chain uses TRBV7-9 with TRBJ1-2, with no clear D. Germline V gene sequence: CDR1 SEHNR, CDR2 FQNEAQ (reference sequence). The CDR3 contains 13 residues. Trimming took off 1 base at V and 8 bases at J, with 11 bases between the two ends. CDR3 residues: CASSLEAPGGYTF. CDR3 bases: TGTGCCAGCAGCTTAGAGGCTCCCGGAGGCTACACCTTC.

This clonotype was counted many times. The V call is TRBV20-1, the J call TRBJ1-2; TRBD1 aligns across 11 bases. The CDR3 runs to 16 residues. The junction had 10 bases not matched to a gene; V was cut back by 5 bases and J by 2 bases. Germline V gives CDR1 DFQATT, CDR2 SNEGSKA (reference sequence). CDR3 nucleotides: TGCAGTGCTTGGCCGACCGGGACAGGGGGAAACTATGGCTACACCTTC. This gives the protein CSAWPTGTGGNYGYTF.

Comments on this clonotype: A much larger clone is a single base away; this may be a read error. CDR3 nucleotide sequence: TGTGCCTGGAGTTGGGGTAAAGAGACCCAGTACTTC. This translates into CAWSWGKETQYF. V is TRBV30 and J is TRBJ2-4, with no clear D. Near its end, the DNA agrees better with TRBJ2-5, so the J call may be wrong. The CDR3 runs to 12 residues. Germline V gene sequence: CDR1 GTSNPN, CDR2 SVGIG (reference sequence).

This chain joins TRBV3-1 and TRBJ1-5; no definite D call. The V end was cut by 0 bases, the J end by 3 bases, with 3 bases between. From germline, CDR1 is LGHDT and CDR2 YNNKEL (reference sequence). The CDR3 runs 13 residues. CDR3 nucleotides: TGTGCCAGCAGCCAAGAATACAATCAGCCCCAGCATTTT. Translated: CASSQEYNQPQHF.

This clonotype has a handful of counts. The rearrangement uses TRBV20-1 and TRBJ2-7; maybe TRBD1 (5 bases). V was shortened by 2 bases and J by 9 bases, with 11 bases between the two germline ends. Germline V gives CDR1 DFQATT, CDR2 SNEGSKA (reference sequence). The CDR3 is 11 amino acids. CDR3 in amino acids: CSARWGVRQYF. CDR3 nucleotide sequence: TGCAGTGCTAGATGGGGCGTTAGGCAGTACTTC.

This clonotype was observed many times. The gene calls are TRBV5-5 and TRBJ2-5; a weak D match, TRBD2 (6 bases). CDR1 and CDR2 from the germline V gene are SGHKS and YYEKEE (reference sequence). V gave up 4 bases and J gave up 5 bases, with 21 bases separating them. This CDR3 is built from 16 residues. This CDR3 is CASSPVLGGRAETQYF. Here the CDR3 DNA reads TGTGCCAGCAGCCCGGTACTCGGGGGACGAGCTGAGACCCAGTACTTC.

This clonotype showed up just a few times. One end of the junction fails to match germline, which may point to a read error. The chain couples TRBV20-1 to TRBJ1-4; D may be TRBD1 (6 bases). The CDR3 sequence is 12 residues long. CDR1 DFQATT and CDR2 SNEGSKA come from the germline V gene (reference sequence). CDR3 sequence (DNA): TGCAGTGCTAGACGGGACAATGAAAAACGGTTTTTT. Its protein product is CSARRDNEKRFF.